This entry lists 29 T cell receptor beta chains sequenced from one sample in a study of OX40 agonist ivuxolimab in advanced cancers. Profiling relied on immunoSEQ multiplex PCR, and the TCRdb table lists in-frame clones only, not all of them. This sample has over 85,000 clones, with approximately 81% found just once. Sequenced material: CD4+ or CD8+ T cells sorted from blood, taken in a trial of the OX40 agonist ivuxolimab. The source is an adult with an advanced solid tumor such as melanoma, head and neck, liver or kidney cancer.

CDR3 residues: CASSYLDRGGYEQYF. CDR3 in DNA: TGTGCCAGCAGTTACCTCGACAGGGGGGGCTACGAGCAGTACTTC. This chain uses TRBV6-5 with TRBJ2-7, with 9 bases lining up with TRBD1. CDR3 length equals 15 residues. V lost 2 bases to trimming and J lost 3 bases; unmatched junction nucleotides: 5. Germline V gives CDR1 MNHEY, CDR2 SVGAGI.

This chain links TRBV15 with TRBJ1-2; the D is unclear. Trimming took off 1 base at V and 6 bases at J, with 6 bases between the two ends. This CDR3 has 12 amino acids. The germline V gene encodes CDR1 LNHNV and CDR2 YYDKDF (reference sequence). The CDR3 coding sequence is TGTGCCACCAGCAGAGCCAAAAATGGCTACACCTTC. Encoded protein: CATSRAKNGYTF.

This clone was detected only once. The chain carries TRBV27 and TRBJ2-6; D possibly corresponds to TRBD1 (6 bases). Trimming pared 2 bases from V and 2 bases from J, leaving 10 bases between. The CDR3 runs 16 residues. Per the germline V gene, CDR1 is MNHEY and CDR2 is SMNVEV (reference sequence). CDR3 residues: CASSLQQGAGANVLTF. In DNA, the CDR3 is TGTGCCAGCAGTTTACAACAGGGAGCTGGGGCCAACGTCCTGACTTTC.

The chain combines TRBV5-1 with TRBJ1-5; TRBD1 matches 8 bases. This CDR3 is built from 15 residues. Trimming removed 0 bases from V and 7 bases from J; junction bases left unmatched: 6. From germline, CDR1 is SGHRS and CDR2 YFSETQ. The CDR3 reads CASSLGTGNLQPQHF. CDR3 nucleotide sequence: TGCGCCAGCAGCTTGGGGACAGGGAATCTACAGCCCCAGCATTTT.

This rearrangement joins TRBV9 to TRBJ1-6; unclear D gene. Germline CDR1 is SGDLS and CDR2 is YYNGEE. V shed 0 bases and J shed 8 bases, with 18 bases lying between them. The length of the CDR3 is 17 residues. The CDR3 DNA sequence: TGTGCCAGCAGCGTAGCTTCCGGGGAGTCTTGGGATTCACCCCTCCACTTT. Residues: CASSVASGESWDSPLHF.

This clone was found once. V gene TRBV5-6 combines with J gene TRBJ1-6; D might be TRBD1 (6 bases). This CDR3 is built from 15 residues. From germline, CDR1 is SGHDT and CDR2 YYEEEE. V gave up 1 base and J gave up 6 bases, with 11 bases separating them. The CDR3 is CASSLRDTRNSPLHF. CDR3 DNA sequence: TGTGCCAGCAGCTTGAGGGACACCCGTAATTCACCCCTCCACTTT.

J is TRBJ2-3 and V is TRBV28; D not certain. Looked up from germline, CDR1 is MDHEN and CDR2 is SYDVKM. V lost 4 bases and J lost 0, with 11 bases in between. This CDR3 is 15 amino acids long. DNA of the CDR3: TGTGCCAGCAGTTCCCCTGGCTCTAGCACAGATACGCAGTATTTT. Amino acids: CASSSPGSSTDTQYF.

In its sample, this clone was seen a few times. The chain recombines TRBV19 with TRBJ1-2; no firm D call. The germline V gene has CDR1 LNHDA and CDR2 SQIVND (reference sequence). V was clipped by 7 bases and J by 5 bases, with 14 bases between them. The CDR3 has 13 residues. CDR3 residues: CASTSRTQYGYTF. The CDR3 bases are TGTGCCAGTACCTCCCGCACCCAGTATGGCTACACCTTC.

The chain joins TRBV2 to TRBJ1-2; TRBD1 might be the D (6 bases). The CDR3 spans 13 residues. Germline V CDR1 and CDR2: SNHLY, FYNNEI. Trimming pared 2 bases from V and 8 bases from J, leaving 12 bases between. In nucleotides, the CDR3 is TGTGCCAGCAGTGAACAGGGGTTCGAGGGCTACACCTTC. This sequence encodes CASSEQGFEGYTF.

This chain links TRBV11-2 with TRBJ1-1; 8 bases match TRBD1. V lost 5 bases and J lost 4; bases outside the gene matches: 6. CDR3 size: 14 residues. Germline-derived CDR1 and CDR2 are SGHAT and FQNNGV. The CDR3 coding sequence is TGTGCCAGCAGCCCCATGACAGGGGCCACTGAAGCTTTCTTT. Amino acids: CASSPMTGATEAFF.

Here the CDR3 DNA reads TGCGCCAGCAGCCAAGATGCATCGGGACGGGGTAACATTCAGTACTTC. As protein: CASSQDASGRGNIQYF. The rearrangement joins TRBV4-3 to TRBJ2-4; D tentatively fits TRBD1 or TRBD2 (5 bases each). Germline V gene data show CDR1 as LGHNA and CDR2 as YSLEER. The CDR3 contains 16 residues. V gave up 0 bases and J gave up 7 bases, with 16 bases separating them.

V and J are TRBV29-1 and TRBJ1-4; D may be TRBD1 (5 bases). CDR1 and CDR2 (germline): SQVTM, ANQGSEA. V shed 7 bases and J shed 8 bases, with 20 bases lying between them. The CDR3 spans 14 residues. DNA of the CDR3: TGCAGCGCCTTACAAGGGCAGGGTCAGGAAAAACTGTTTTTT. Its protein is CSALQGQGQEKLFF. Based on the CDR3 plus reference TRBV29-1 and TRBJ1-4, the full variable domain is SAVISQKPSRDICQRGTSLTIQCQVDSQVTMMFWYRQQPGQSLTLIATANQGSEATYESGFVIDKFPISRPNLTFSTLTVSNMSPEDSSIYLCSALQGQGQEKLFFGSGTQLSVL.

CDR3 sequence (DNA): TGCGCCAGCAGCTTGGTACAGGGGGCCACTGAAGCTTTCTTT. Encoded protein: CASSLVQGATEAFF. The chain links TRBV5-1 to TRBJ1-1; 9 bases match TRBD1. Trimming at V came to 0 bases and at J to 4 bases, leaving 1 base not matched to a gene. Germline V gene sequence: CDR1 SGHRS, CDR2 YFSETQ. The CDR3 is 14 residues long.

The J gene is TRBJ2-2, the V gene TRBV29-1; maybe TRBD1 (6 bases). Germline V gives CDR1 SQVTM, CDR2 ANQGSEA. The length of the CDR3 is 14 residues. The V gene lost 4 bases and the J gene lost 1 base, with 10 bases spanning the gap. The CDR3 nucleotides are TGCAGCGTTGCCTACAGGGTGAACACCGGGGAGCTGTTTTTT. The encoded protein is CSVAYRVNTGELFF.

There are a few counts of this clone. The J gene is TRBJ2-3, the V gene TRBV5-1, with D perhaps matching TRBD2 (5 bases). The CDR3 extends over 15 amino acids. V was clipped by 4 bases and J by 1 base, with 13 bases between them. Per germline, CDR1 SGHRS and CDR2 YFSETQ. As DNA, the CDR3 is TGCGCCAGCAGCGGTGCCGGACTTCGCACAGATACGCAGTATTTT. It is translated as CASSGAGLRTDTQYF.

This chain connects TRBV9 to TRBJ2-2; D could derive from TRBD1 or TRBD2 (6 bases each). This CDR3 contains 16 residues. Trimming shortened V by 4 bases and J by 3 bases, and 16 bases separated the two germline ends. The germline CDR1 and CDR2 sequences are SGDLS and YYNGEE. Here the CDR3 reads CASSPRGGGYTGELFF. In DNA form, the CDR3 reads TGTGCCAGCAGCCCCCGCGGAGGGGGATACACCGGGGAGCTGTTTTTT.

Worth noting for this clone: Other nucleotide sequences in the sample specify the same CDR3. The chain uses TRBV7-9 and TRBJ1-1; no reliable D call. The CDR3 is 12 residues long. Germline lookup yields CDR1 SEHNR and CDR2 FQNEAQ (reference sequence). Trimming pared 1 base from V and 1 base from J, leaving 1 base between. This CDR3 reads CASSLENTEAFF. The CDR3 DNA sequence: TGTGCCAGCAGCTTAGAGAACACTGAAGCTTTCTTT.

The chain joins TRBV7-2 to TRBJ2-3; perhaps TRBD2 as D (5 bases). V was pared by 6 bases and J by 6 bases, with 16 bases between. The CDR3 totals 14 residues. Germline CDR1 reads SGHTA; CDR2 reads FQGNSA. In nucleotides, the CDR3 is TGTGCCAGCAGGTCTAGCTCGGGTCTCGATACGCAGTATTTT. It encodes CASRSSSGLDTQYF.

This clone was counted a few times. The genes are TRBV19 and TRBJ1-1; D unresolved. The CDR3 length is 13 residues. From germline, CDR1 is LNHDA and CDR2 SQIVND (reference sequence). The V and J ends lost 6 bases and 2 bases respectively, with 10 bases between them. In DNA, the CDR3 is TGTGCCAGTAGGGAATACATAAACACTGAAGCTTTCTTT. Its protein is CASREYINTEAFF.

The rearrangement uses TRBV5-8 and TRBJ1-1; D not certain. V gave up 2 bases and J gave up 9 bases, with 8 bases separating them. The length of the CDR3 is 11 residues. Germline CDR1 is SGHTS and CDR2 is YDEGEE. This CDR3 reads CASSFQGKAFF. In DNA form, the CDR3 reads TGTGCCAGCAGCTTCCAAGGGAAAGCTTTCTTT.

The J gene is TRBJ2-1, the V gene TRBV11-2; TRBD2 agrees at 14 bases. CDR1 SGHAT and CDR2 FQNNGV come from the germline V gene. This CDR3 contains 17 residues. V lost 5 bases, J lost 8 bases, and 11 bases stayed unmatched. CDR3 region: CASSRRLAGGRFDEQFF. The CDR3 DNA reads TGTGCCAGCAGCCGTCGACTAGCGGGGGGGCGCTTCGATGAGCAGTTCTTC.

The chain employs TRBV6-5 and TRBJ1-2; no clear D. Between the trimmed V and J ends, which lost 0 bases and 7 bases, there was a span of 12 bases. There are 14 residues in the CDR3. The germline gives CDR1 MNHEY, CDR2 SVGAGI. DNA for the CDR3: TGTGCCAGCAGTTACTCGGTAATCACAGCTGGCTACACCTTC. Amino acid sequence: CASSYSVITAGYTF.

The chain couples TRBV10-3 to TRBJ1-2, with D possibly being TRBD1 (5 bases). The V and J ends lost 0 bases and 8 bases respectively, with 7 bases between them. The CDR3 consists of 12 residues. CDR1 is ENHRY and CDR2 is SYGVKD in the germline V gene. The CDR3 reads CAISESGVGYTF. DNA for the CDR3: TGTGCCATCAGTGAGTCGGGGGTGGGCTACACCTTC.

The CDR3 DNA sequence: TGTGCCAGCAGCCTCGACTCAGGGGGCCGTTCCAATGAGCAGTTCTTC. Translating gives CASSLDSGGRSNEQFF. The chain combines TRBV7-2 with TRBJ2-1, with 8 nucleotides matching TRBD1. The CDR3 runs to 16 residues. Per the germline V gene, CDR1 is SGHTA and CDR2 is FQGNSA. The V and J ends lost 5 bases and 6 bases, in that order; junction bases with no gene match: 12.

This chain joins TRBV7-6 and TRBJ2-2, with D perhaps assigned TRBD1 or TRBD2 (5 bases each). Per the germline V gene, CDR1 is SGHVS and CDR2 is FNYEAQ. V lost 2 bases, J lost 4 bases, and 17 bases lay in between. The CDR3 sequence is 17 residues long. CDR3 in DNA: TGTGCCAGCAGCTTAAACCCCCAGGGAGCGAGCACCGGGGAGCTGTTTTTT. Encoded protein: CASSLNPQGASTGELFF.

The rearrangement links TRBV7-6 to TRBJ1-2; D remains ambiguous. V was trimmed by 0 bases and J by 2 bases, leaving 4 bases between them. Per germline, CDR1 SGHVS and CDR2 FNYEAQ. This CDR3 region has 13 residues. CDR3 in amino acids: CASSLAPNYGYTF. The CDR3, as DNA: TGTGCCAGCAGCTTAGCGCCCAACTATGGCTACACCTTC.

The V call is TRBV5-1, the J call TRBJ2-1, with 9 bases identical to TRBD1. The CDR3 extends over 16 amino acids. Germline assignment: CDR1 SGHRS and CDR2 YFSETQ. V was clipped by 5 bases and J by 7 bases; unmatched bases: 13. CDR3 sequence: CASSPGTGSGENEQFF. The CDR3 DNA reads TGCGCCAGCAGTCCCGGGACAGGGTCGGGGGAAAATGAGCAGTTCTTC.

This rearrangement joins TRBV6-5 to TRBJ2-3; 12 positions agree with TRBD2. Germline CDR1 is MNHEY and CDR2 is SVGAGI. V lost 10 bases and J lost 6; bases outside the gene matches: 5. The CDR3 totals 13 residues. CDR3 amino acids: CATRTSGADTQYF. The CDR3 region has the DNA TGTGCCACCCGGACTAGCGGGGCTGATACGCAGTATTTT.

The rearrangement links TRBV18 to TRBJ1-1, with 7 bases aligning to TRBD1. Unmatched junction bases numbered 4, after V lost 3 bases and J lost 0 bases. The CDR3 is made up of 15 amino acids. Germline V gene sequence: CDR1 KGHSH, CDR2 LQKENI. CDR3 DNA: TGTGCCAGCTCACCCGGGACAGCCCTGAACACTGAAGCTTTCTTT. Translated: CASSPGTALNTEAFF.